The next 31 T cell receptor beta chains were all read from a single sample in a study of T cell repertoires in cytomegalovirus infection. Each CDR3 protein is one row after TCRdb ran MiXCR on the reads. This table holds about 360,000 distinct CDR3 sequences, less than 20% found once. The sequenced sample was PBMCs. Receptor source: a human donor in good health (CMV status not recorded). Some clones in this sample may be carry-over from other donors' samples.

This clonotype was seen only a few times. The chain has TRBV7-6 and TRBJ1-4, with D possibly matching TRBD1 (6 bases). CDR1 SGHVS and CDR2 FNYEAQ come from the germline V gene. The CDR3 loop spans 15 amino acids. Between the trimmed V and J ends, which lost 5 bases and 5 bases, there was a span of 15 bases. For the CDR3, the DNA is TGTGCCAGCAGCGAAGAGGGGGGTATGAATGAAAAACTGTTTTTT. Protein sequence: CASSEEGGMNEKLFF.

The chain combines TRBV18 with TRBJ1-6; TRBD1 aligns across 9 bases. From germline, CDR1 is KGHSH and CDR2 LQKENI. The CDR3 extends over 16 amino acids. V trimming: 6 bases; J trimming: 8 bases; junction bases outside the gene matches: 11. CDR3 amino acids: CASSLLDRGSDSPLHF. CDR3 DNA: TGTGCCAGCTCCCTCCTCGACAGGGGGAGCGATTCACCCCTCCACTTT.

This clonotype was observed at least ten times. The chain joins TRBV7-2 to TRBJ2-2, with D possibly being TRBD2 (5 bases). With 1 base removed from V and 3 bases from J, the gap between germline ends came to 12 bases. The CDR3 is 16 amino acids. Germline V gene data show CDR1 as SGHTA and CDR2 as FQGNSA. The CDR3 sequence is CASSLGGWHHTGELFF. The CDR3 DNA is TGTGCCAGCAGCTTAGGAGGGTGGCACCACACCGGGGAGCTGTTTTTT. The variable domain in full, completed from reference TRBV7-2 and TRBJ2-2, reads GAGVSQSPSNKVTEKGKDVELRCDPISGHTALYWYRQSLGQGLEFLIYFQGNSAPDKSGLPSDRFSAERTGGSVSTLTIQRTQQEDSAVYLCASSLGGWHHTGELFFGEGSRLTVL.

This clonotype has a count of ten or more. The chain recombines TRBV6-1 with TRBJ2-7; TRBD2 aligns across 7 bases. The CDR3 sequence is 15 residues long. Germline CDR1 reads MNHNS; CDR2 reads SASEGT. V lost 6 bases, J lost 3 bases, and 11 bases stayed unmatched. As DNA, the CDR3 is TGTGCCAGCAGCAGAGGGTCGGCGGGGGTCTACGAGCAGTACTTC. This gives the protein CASSRGSAGVYEQYF.

This clonotype was counted at least ten times. The chain joins TRBV7-2 to TRBJ1-2, with 7 bases fitting TRBD1. The ends lost 5 bases at V and 2 bases at J; junction bases unmatched: 5. This CDR3 spans 14 amino acids. The germline V gene has CDR1 SGHTA and CDR2 FQGNSA. Written as DNA, the CDR3 is TGTGCCAGCAGCCCAAGACAGGGAAACTATGGCTACACCTTC. Translating it yields CASSPRQGNYGYTF.

This clonotype was seen a few times. The chain joins TRBV2 to TRBJ2-5; TRBD2 matches at 12 bases. Trimming cost V 10 bases and J 4 bases; bases outside gene matches: 7. Germline V gene data show CDR1 as SNHLY and CDR2 as FYNNEI. This CDR3 is 14 amino acids long. DNA for the CDR3: TGTGCCACCTCTAGCGGGGGGGCCGCAGAGACCCAGTACTTC. Translating it yields CATSSGGAAETQYF.

Points on this clonotype: Compared with germline, one end of the junction differs, possibly owing to a read error. The rearrangement uses TRBV28 and TRBJ1-2; D might be TRBD1 (6 bases). Germline V gives CDR1 MDHEN, CDR2 SYDVKM. The CDR3 runs 13 residues. This CDR3 reads CASSPPATGQMSF. The CDR3 nucleotides are TGTGCCAGCAGTCCCCCCGCGACAGGCCAAATGTCCTTC.

This clonotype has more than one count but fewer than ten. The rearrangement uses TRBV5-4 and TRBJ2-1; 12 bases align to TRBD2. J gave up 1 base and V 5 bases, and 1 base lay outside the gene matches. The CDR3 is 15 residues long. CDR1 is SGHNT and CDR2 is YYREEE in the germline V gene (reference sequence). The CDR3 sequence is CASRLAGGSYNEQFF. DNA of the CDR3: TGTGCCAGCAGGCTAGCGGGAGGGTCCTACAATGAGCAGTTCTTC.

This clonotype was counted a few times. This chain links TRBV15 with TRBJ1-4; tentative D call: TRBD1 (5 bases). V shed 0 bases and J shed 8 bases, with 13 bases lying between them. The CDR3 loop spans 15 amino acids. From germline, CDR1 is LNHNV and CDR2 YYDKDF (reference sequence). The CDR3 here is CATSRDGGGWEKLFF. CDR3 bases: TGTGCCACCAGCAGAGACGGCGGGGGATGGGAAAAACTGTTTTTT.

V usage is TRBV6-5 and J usage is TRBJ2-7; the D is unclear. The CDR3 totals 12 residues. Per the germline V gene, CDR1 is MNHEY and CDR2 is SVGAGI. V lost 6 bases to trimming and J lost 8 bases, with 14 bases between them. In nucleotides, the CDR3 is TGTGCCAGCAGCTCCGCCACATTCAAGCAGTACTTC. It specifies CASSSATFKQYF.

The rearrangement links TRBV7-4 to TRBJ2-5; D might be TRBD1 or TRBD2, each matching 5 bases. V was pared by 8 bases and J by 0 bases, with 10 bases between. This CDR3 contains 13 residues. Germline loops: CDR1 SGHVT, CDR2 SQSDAQ. CDR3 protein: CASGDRYQETQYF. As DNA, the CDR3 is TGTGCCAGCGGGGACCGCTACCAAGAGACCCAGTACTTC.

This clonotype was counted a few times. The junction departs from germline at one end; a sequencing error may be responsible. The chain employs TRBV20-1 and TRBJ2-7, with TRBD2 matching 9 bases. This CDR3 has 12 amino acids. The V gene's germline CDR1 is DFQATT and CDR2 SNEGSKA (reference sequence). In DNA form, the CDR3 reads TGCAGTGCTATGACCAGGGCTAGCGGGGCCGCCTTC. Encoded protein: CSAMTRASGAAF.

This clonotype was found many times. CDR3 region: CASTLGGGAYEQYF. The CDR3 region has the DNA TGTGCCAGCACCTTGGGAGGGGGGGCCTACGAGCAGTACTTC. J is TRBJ2-7 and V is TRBV7-6; possible D gene TRBD2, 7 bases. The CDR3 contains 14 residues. CDR1 SGHVS and CDR2 FNYEAQ come from the germline V gene. Trimming shortened V by 7 bases and J by 2 bases, and 15 bases separated the two germline ends.

This clonotype has more than one count but fewer than ten. The rearrangement joins TRBV19 to TRBJ2-1; D possibly uses TRBD1 or TRBD2 (6 bases each). V lost 4 bases and J lost 5, with 18 bases in between. The germline V gene has CDR1 LNHDA and CDR2 SQIVND (reference sequence). The CDR3 is 16 residues long. The CDR3 sequence is CASSTKGGRRDNEQFF. Here the CDR3 DNA reads TGTGCCAGTAGTACGAAAGGGGGGAGAAGAGACAATGAGCAGTTCTTC.

This clonotype was counted only a few times. V usage is TRBV2 and J usage is TRBJ2-3; 9 nucleotides agree with TRBD2. J was trimmed by 7 bases and V by 4 bases; bases with no gene match: 6. The CDR3 spans 14 residues. CDR1 and CDR2 from the germline V gene are SNHLY and FYNNEI. The DNA of the CDR3 is TGTGCCAGCAGTGCGGCTAGCGGGGAGAATACGCAGTATTTT. This translates into CASSAASGENTQYF.

At least ten counts were recorded for this clonotype. The J gene is TRBJ2-1, the V gene TRBV7-2; D unresolved. In germline, CDR1 is SGHTA, CDR2 FQGNSA. Trimming pared 6 bases from V and 9 bases from J, leaving 9 bases between. The CDR3 totals 11 residues. The CDR3: CASSFTGEQFF. In nucleotides, the CDR3 is TGTGCCAGCAGTTTTACGGGTGAGCAGTTCTTC.

Ten or more counts support this clonotype. The chain is built from TRBV7-8 and TRBJ2-5; no clear D gene. CDR1 and CDR2 (germline): SGHVS, FQNEAQ. There are 14 residues in the CDR3. Deletions cut 4 bases from V and 0 bases from J, with 9 bases between. The CDR3 is CASSSRAYQETQYF. Written as DNA, the CDR3 is TGTGCCAGCAGCTCCCGGGCCTACCAAGAGACCCAGTACTTC.

The chain recombines TRBV2 with TRBJ2-3, with 9 bases matching TRBD2. Trimming at V came to 8 bases and at J to 5 bases, leaving 5 bases not matched to a gene. This CDR3 spans 13 amino acids. CDR1 is SNHLY, CDR2 FYNNEI, per germline. CDR3 nucleotide sequence: TGTGCCAGCGGAGCTAGCGGGGTAGATACGCAGTATTTT. Amino acids: CASGASGVDTQYF.

This clonotype was counted many times. V and J are TRBV7-2 and TRBJ2-3; tentatively, D is TRBD1 (6 bases). The germline V gene has CDR1 SGHTA and CDR2 FQGNSA. The CDR3 totals 16 residues. The V and J ends lost 6 bases and 2 bases respectively, with 18 bases between them. The CDR3 protein is CASRKDRSTYTDTQYF. The CDR3 DNA is TGTGCCAGCAGGAAAGACAGGTCTACCTACACAGATACGCAGTATTTT.

This clonotype was detected many times. The V and J genes are TRBV7-2 and TRBJ1-3; 8 positions agree with TRBD1. The J segment lost 4 bases and the V segment lost 4 bases, leaving 9 bases of the junction unmatched. This CDR3 has 16 amino acids. The germline V gene encodes CDR1 SGHTA and CDR2 FQGNSA. The CDR3 DNA is TGTGCCAGCAGCTCCGTACCGGGACAGGTCGGAAACACCATATATTTT. It is translated as CASSSVPGQVGNTIYF.

A few counts support this clonotype. This sequence joins TRBV20-1 and TRBJ1-1, with D perhaps matching TRBD1 (6 bases). The CDR3 consists of 15 residues. The germline V gene has CDR1 DFQATT and CDR2 SNEGSKA (reference sequence). Trimming removed 6 bases at V and 0 bases at J, with 17 bases between. The CDR3 nucleotides read TGCAGTGCCGTGACCTTTGGGGGCATGAACACTGAAGCTTTCTTT. Its protein is CSAVTFGGMNTEAFF.

J is TRBJ1-6 and V is TRBV4-1; D uncertain. The CDR3 runs 15 residues. Germline loops: CDR1 MGHRA, CDR2 YSYEKL. Trimming shortened V by 0 bases and J by 7 bases, and 10 bases separated the two germline ends. The CDR3, as DNA: TGCGCCAGCAGCCAAGATGCGAAACCAAATTCACCCCTCCACTTT. It is translated as CASSQDAKPNSPLHF.

There are many counts of this clonotype. This chain links TRBV7-2 with TRBJ2-3; D uncertain. The germline V gene encodes CDR1 SGHTA and CDR2 FQGNSA. Trimming left V 5 bases short and J 3 bases short, with 9 bases between. This CDR3 is 13 amino acids long. The CDR3 spells CASSPVLTDTQYF. The CDR3 DNA reads as TGTGCCAGCAGCCCCGTCCTAACAGATACGCAGTATTTT.

This clonotype was counted a few times. The chain couples TRBV5-6 to TRBJ1-5; TRBD1 is a possible D gene (5 bases). The CDR3 length is 15 residues. V dropped 2 bases and J dropped 0 bases, with 9 bases sitting between them. Germline CDR1 reads SGHDT; CDR2 reads YYEEEE. The DNA of the CDR3 is TGTGCCAGCAGCTTAACAGGTCGTAGCAATCAGCCCCAGCATTTT. It is translated as CASSLTGRSNQPQHF.

In this sample, this clonotype turned up many times. The chain has TRBV7-2 and TRBJ2-7, with 11 nucleotides matching TRBD2. This CDR3 is built from 16 residues. With V trimmed by 0 bases and J by 2 bases, 3 bases remained unmatched. In germline, CDR1 is SGHTA, CDR2 FQGNSA. DNA for the CDR3: TGTGCCAGCAGCTTAGCAGGGACTAGCGGAACCTACGAGCAGTACTTC. Amino acids: CASSLAGTSGTYEQYF.

This sequence joins TRBV10-1 and TRBJ2-5; D is unclear. The V gene's germline CDR1 is WNHNN and CDR2 SYGVQD (reference sequence). V was pared by 7 bases and J by 5 bases, with 14 bases between. The CDR3 consists of 13 residues. Here the CDR3 reads CASNRGFGETQYF. CDR3 nucleotides: TGCGCCAGCAATCGTGGGTTCGGGGAGACCCAGTACTTC.

J is TRBJ2-2 and V is TRBV19; D is possibly TRBD2 (5 bases). The V end was cut by 11 bases, the J end by 2 bases, with 21 bases between. CDR3 length: 16 residues. CDR1 and CDR2 from the germline V gene are LNHDA and SQIVND (reference sequence). CDR3 nucleotides: TGTGCCGTCCGGACTTCCATAGGGAGAAACACCGGGGAGCTGTTTTTT. It encodes CAVRTSIGRNTGELFF.

The V gene is TRBV15, the J gene TRBJ2-7, with 8 bases aligning to TRBD1. Germline V gene lookup returns CDR1 LNHNV and CDR2 YYDKDF (reference sequence). The CDR3 is made up of 15 amino acids. Trimming removed 1 base from V and 1 base from J; junction bases left unmatched: 3. The CDR3 sequence is CATSRGTGWSYEQYF. CDR3 bases: TGTGCCACCAGCAGAGGGACAGGGTGGTCCTACGAGCAGTACTTC.

Only a few counts were recorded for this clonotype. The rearrangement links TRBV6-2 or TRBV6-3 to TRBJ2-1, with a tentative D call TRBD2 (6 bases). The CDR3 runs 14 residues. The germline CDR1 and CDR2 sequences are MNHEY and SVGEGT. With 6 bases removed from V and 2 bases from J, the gap between germline ends came to 11 bases. CDR3 loop: CASSQGGAYNEQFF. Here the CDR3 DNA reads TGTGCCAGCAGCCAGGGCGGGGCCTACAATGAGCAGTTCTTC.

This CDR3 is CASSVSMNTEAFF. CDR3 sequence (DNA): TGTGCCAGCAGTGTCAGCATGAACACTGAAGCTTTCTTT. This sequence joins TRBV2 and TRBJ1-1; D gene ambiguous. The CDR3 contains 13 residues. Germline V gives CDR1 SNHLY, CDR2 FYNNEI. Trimming took off 4 bases at V and 0 bases at J, with 6 bases between the two ends.

This clonotype was observed a few times. V is TRBV11-2 and J is TRBJ2-1; 13 nucleotides match TRBD2. CDR3 length: 15 residues. Trimming cost V 3 bases and J 8 bases; bases outside gene matches: 4. Germline CDR1 SGHAT, CDR2 FQNNGV. CDR3 sequence (DNA): TGTGCCAGCAGCTTCGGACTAGCGGGAGAATATGAGCAGTTCTTC. It is translated as CASSFGLAGEYEQFF.